This TCR beta chain was captured by sequencing in a study of T-cell memory formation after mild COVID-19. Study-wide findings and caveats: Memory from before infection featured some responding clones, which suggests cross-reactive memory joined. Among contracting clones, CD4+ were mainly CM/EM and CD8+ enriched in EMRA.

Notes on this clonotype: Its matching antigen is unknown.

MiXCR, run by TCRdb on the 5' RACE reads, gives a single entry per CDR3 protein. The table shows about 320,000 distinct CDR3 sequences, with about 13% occurring only once. This CDR3 is built from 13 residues. CDR1 and CDR2 (germline): MGHRA, YSYEKL. Trimming removed 4 bases from V and 6 bases from J; junction bases left unmatched: 4. This sequence was found in a man between 18 and 35 years old who had mild COVID-19 (a few samples of this study predate the infection). Cell type and time point are not known. The sequencing input was PBMCs or a T cell subset sorted from them (not recorded which). The chain joins TRBV4-1 to TRBJ2-3, with 7 bases aligning to TRBD2. CDR3 bases: TGCGCCAGCAGCCGGGAGGGTATCGATACGCAGTATTTT. It encodes CASSREGIDTQYF.